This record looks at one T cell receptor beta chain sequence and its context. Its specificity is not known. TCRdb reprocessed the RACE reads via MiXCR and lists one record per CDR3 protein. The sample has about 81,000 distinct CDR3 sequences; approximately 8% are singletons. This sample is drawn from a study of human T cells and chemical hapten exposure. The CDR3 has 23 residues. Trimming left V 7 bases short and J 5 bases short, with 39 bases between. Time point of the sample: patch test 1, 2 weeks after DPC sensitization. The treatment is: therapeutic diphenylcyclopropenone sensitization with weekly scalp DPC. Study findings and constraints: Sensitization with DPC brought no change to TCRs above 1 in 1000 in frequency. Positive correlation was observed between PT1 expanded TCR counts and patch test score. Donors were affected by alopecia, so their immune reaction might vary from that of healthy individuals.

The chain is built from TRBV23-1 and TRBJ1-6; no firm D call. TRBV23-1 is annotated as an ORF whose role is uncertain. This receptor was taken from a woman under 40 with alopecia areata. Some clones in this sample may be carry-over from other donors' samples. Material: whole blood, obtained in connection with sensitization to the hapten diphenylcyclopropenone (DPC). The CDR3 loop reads CASTRSVDNSPVVGSVDNSPLHF. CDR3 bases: TGCGCCAGCACCAGATCAGTTGATAATTCACCAGTCGTAGGATCAGTTGATAATTCACCCCTCCACTTT.